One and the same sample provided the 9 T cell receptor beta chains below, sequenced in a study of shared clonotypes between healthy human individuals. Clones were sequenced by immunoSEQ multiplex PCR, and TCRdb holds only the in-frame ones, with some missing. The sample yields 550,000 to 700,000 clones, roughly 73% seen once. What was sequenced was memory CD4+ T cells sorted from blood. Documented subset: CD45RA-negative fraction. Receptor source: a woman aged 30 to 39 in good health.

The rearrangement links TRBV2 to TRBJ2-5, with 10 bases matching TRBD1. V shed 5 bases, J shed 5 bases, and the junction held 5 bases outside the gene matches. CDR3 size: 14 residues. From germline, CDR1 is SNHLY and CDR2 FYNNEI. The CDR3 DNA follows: TGTGCCAGCAGTAGGGACAGGGGATGGGAGACCCAGTACTTC. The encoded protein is CASSRDRGWETQYF.

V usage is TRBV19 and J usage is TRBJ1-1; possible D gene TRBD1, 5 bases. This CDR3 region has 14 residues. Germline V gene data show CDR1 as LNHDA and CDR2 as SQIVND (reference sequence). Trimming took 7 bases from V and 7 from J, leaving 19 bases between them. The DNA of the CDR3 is TGTGCCAGTAAACAGGACTTGGCGACGATTGAAGCTTTCTTT. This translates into CASKQDLATIEAFF.

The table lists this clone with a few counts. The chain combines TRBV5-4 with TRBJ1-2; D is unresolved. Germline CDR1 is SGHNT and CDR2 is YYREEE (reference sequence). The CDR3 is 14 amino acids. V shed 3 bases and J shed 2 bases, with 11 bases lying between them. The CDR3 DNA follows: TGTGCCAGCAGCTCGCGGACCCTCAACTATGGCTACACCTTC. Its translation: CASSSRTLNYGYTF. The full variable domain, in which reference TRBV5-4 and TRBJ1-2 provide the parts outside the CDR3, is ETGVTQSPTHLIKTRGQQVTLRCSSQSGHNTVSWYQQALGQGPQFIFQYYREEENGRGNFPPRFSGLQFPNYSSELNVNALELDDSALYLCASSSRTLNYGYTFGSGTRLTVV.

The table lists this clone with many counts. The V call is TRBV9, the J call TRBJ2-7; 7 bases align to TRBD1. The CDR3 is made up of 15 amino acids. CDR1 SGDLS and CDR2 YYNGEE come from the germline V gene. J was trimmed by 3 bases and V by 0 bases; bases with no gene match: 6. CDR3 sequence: CASSVGEGAYYEQYF. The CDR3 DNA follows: TGTGCCAGCAGCGTAGGTGAGGGGGCCTACTACGAGCAGTACTTC.

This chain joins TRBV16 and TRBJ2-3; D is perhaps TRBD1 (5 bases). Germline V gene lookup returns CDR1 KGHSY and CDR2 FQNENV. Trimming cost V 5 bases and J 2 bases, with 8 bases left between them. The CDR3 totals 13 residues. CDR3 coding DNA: TGTGCCAGCAGCGGACAATACACAGATACGCAGTATTTT. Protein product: CASSGQYTDTQYF.

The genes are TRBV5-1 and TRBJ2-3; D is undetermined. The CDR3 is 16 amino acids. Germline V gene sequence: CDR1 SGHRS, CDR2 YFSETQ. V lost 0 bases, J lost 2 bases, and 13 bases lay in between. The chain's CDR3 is CASSLAGFGYTDTQYF. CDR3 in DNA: TGCGCCAGCAGCTTGGCCGGGTTTGGGTACACAGATACGCAGTATTTT.

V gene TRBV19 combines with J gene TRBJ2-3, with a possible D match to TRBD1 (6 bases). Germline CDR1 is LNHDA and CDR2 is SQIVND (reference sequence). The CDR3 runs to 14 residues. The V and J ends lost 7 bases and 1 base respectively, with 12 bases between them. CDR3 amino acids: CASIPTGRTDTQYF. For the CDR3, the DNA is TGTGCCAGTATTCCGACAGGACGCACAGATACGCAGTATTTT.

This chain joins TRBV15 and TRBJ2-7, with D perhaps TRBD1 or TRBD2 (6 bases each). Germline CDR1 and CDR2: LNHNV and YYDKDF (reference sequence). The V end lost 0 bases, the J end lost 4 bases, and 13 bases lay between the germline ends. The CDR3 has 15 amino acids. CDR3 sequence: CATSRDEGGLYEQYF. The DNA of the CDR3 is TGTGCCACCAGCAGAGATGAGGGGGGTTTATACGAGCAGTACTTC.

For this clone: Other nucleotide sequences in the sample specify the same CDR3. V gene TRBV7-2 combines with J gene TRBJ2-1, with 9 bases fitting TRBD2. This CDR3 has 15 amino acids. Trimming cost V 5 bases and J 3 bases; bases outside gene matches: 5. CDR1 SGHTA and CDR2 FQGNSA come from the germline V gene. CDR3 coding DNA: TGTGCCAGCAGCCTAGGTAGCGGGAGCTACAATGAGCAGTTCTTC. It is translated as CASSLGSGSYNEQFF. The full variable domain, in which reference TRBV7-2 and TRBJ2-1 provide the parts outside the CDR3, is GAGVSQSPSNKVTEKGKDVELRCDPISGHTALYWYRQSLGQGLEFLIYFQGNSAPDKSGLPSDRFSAERTGGSVSTLTIQRTQQEDSAVYLCASSLGSGSYNEQFFGPGTRLTVL.